A selection of T cell receptor beta chains follows, all from one sample in a study of shared clonotypes between healthy human individuals. Clones were read by immunoSEQ multiplex PCR, and TCRdb kept only the in-frame ones, dropping some. The sample shows about 480,000 clones, 75% to 80% of them seen only once. Sequences were obtained from PBMCs. These receptors were collected from a woman between 40 and 55 years old in good health. Some clones in this sample may be carry-over from other donors' samples. CDR3s include the opening cysteine and the closing phenylalanine or tryptophan. Fields, in order: clone size, V gene, J gene, D gene, CDR3 DNA, CDR3 protein. A D gene is named only where the DNA matches it firmly. Some rows mark clone size as missing; the rest say once, few, many or name a class of expanded clone.

.	TRBV20-1	TRBJ1-2	.	TGCAGTGCTAACTATGGCTACACCTTC	CSANYGYTF
.	TRBV15	TRBJ2-5	.	TGTGCCACCACACCCGGGACTGCACCACAAGAGACCCAGTACTTC	CATTPGTAPQETQYF
.	TRBV7-2	TRBJ2-4	.	TGTGCCAGCAGCTTAAGCGGGGCCAAAAACATTCAGTACTTC	CASSLSGAKNIQYF
.	TRBV21-1	TRBJ1-1	.	TGTGCCAGCAGCCCCCCGCCGGGGCAGAAGAACACTGAAGCTTTCTTT	CASSPPPGQKNTEAFF
few	TRBV2	TRBJ2-1	TRBD2	TGTGCCAGCAGTGTAGCGGGTCGGGAAGATGAGCAGTTCTTC	CASSVAGREDEQFF
.	TRBV25-1	TRBJ2-2	.	TGTGCCAGCAGTGAATATGAGGGCGAGAACACCGGGGAGCTGTTTTTT	CASSEYEGENTGELFF
once	TRBV5-1	TRBJ2-3	.	TGCGCCAGCAGCTTGTTTCCCGCAGGGACTAGCACAGATACGCAGTATTTT	CASSLFPAGTSTDTQYF
.	TRBV19	TRBJ1-3	.	TGTGCCAGTACCCTGCGGGGAGGGGCCGGCTCTGGAAACACCATATATTTT	CASTLRGGAGSGNTIYF
.	TRBV5-5	TRBJ1-1	.	TGTGCCAGCAGCTTGGCCGGAGAGGAGAACACTGAAGCTTTCTTT	CASSLAGEENTEAFF
.	TRBV9	TRBJ2-5	.	TGTGCCAGCAGCGTAGGACAGAGCCAAGAGACCCAGTACTTC	CASSVGQSQETQYF
.	TRBV27	TRBJ2-7	.	TGTGCCAGCAGTGGTGGGGCCTACGAGCAGTACTTC	CASSGGAYEQYF
.	TRBV29-1	TRBJ2-6	.	TGCAGCGTTGATAATGTCTCTGGGGCCAACGTCCTGACTTTC	CSVDNVSGANVLTF
.	TRBV28	TRBJ2-1	.	TGTGCCAGCAGTCGCCGGGACTTCTACAATGAGCAGTTCTTC	CASSRRDFYNEQFF
once	TRBV18	TRBJ2-1	.	TGTGCCAGCTCACCACCTTCCCAGGGTGGTGAGCAGTTCTTC	CASSPPSQGGEQFF
.	TRBV18	TRBJ1-3	.	TGTGCCAGCTCACCCAACGCAGACTCTGGAAACACCATATATTTT	CASSPNADSGNTIYF
.	TRBV29-1	TRBJ1-1	TRBD1	TGCAGCGGGGGACAGGGGGGCACTGAAGCTTTCTTT	CSGGQGGTEAFF
.	TRBV9	TRBJ2-7	.	TGTGCCAGCAGCCCGGGACTTTCTATAAATTACGAGCAGTACTTC	CASSPGLSINYEQYF
.	TRBV6-6	TRBJ1-5	.	TGTGCCAGCAGACTAAGGGGCATGGCAAATCAGCCCCAGCATTTT	CASRLRGMANQPQHF
.	TRBV5-5	TRBJ1-1	.	TGTGCCAGCAGCTTGGAGGCAGGTCTGAACACTGAAGCTTTCTTT	CASSLEAGLNTEAFF
.	TRBV19	TRBJ1-5	.	TGTGCCAGTAGTTGGACCGGTAGCAATCAGCCCCAGCATTTT	CASSWTGSNQPQHF
.	TRBV18	TRBJ2-5	.	TGTGCCAGCTCACCACCGGGGGTTACGGAGACCCAGTACTTC	CASSPPGVTETQYF
.	TRBV5-1	TRBJ2-1	TRBD1	TGCGCCAGCAGCTTGGGAACAGGGGTTTCCTACAATGAGCAGTTCTTC	CASSLGTGVSYNEQFF
.	TRBV11-2	TRBJ1-2	TRBD1	TGTGCCAGCAGCTTACCGGGGACAGGGCCTATTAGGAGAGGCTACACCTTC	CASSLPGTGPIRRGYTF
once	TRBV28	TRBJ1-5	.	TGTGCCAGCAGTTTACCTTCCAGGGCCTGGAGTCAGCCCCAGCATTTT	CASSLPSRAWSQPQHF
.	TRBV15	TRBJ1-1	.	TGTGCCACCAGCAGAGAAGCGCCCGGACCGTTGGTGGACACTGAAGCTTTCTTT	CATSREAPGPLVDTEAFF
.	TRBV5-4	TRBJ2-3	TRBD2	TGTGCCAGCAGCTTGTCGGGGGGTCGACAGGATACGCAGTATTTT	CASSLSGGRQDTQYF
.	TRBV7-6	TRBJ2-5	TRBD2	TGTGCCAGCAGCACAGGGACTAGCGCACAAGAGACCCAGTACTTC	CASSTGTSAQETQYF
.	TRBV14	TRBJ1-2	.	TGTGCCAGCAGCCAGGAACAGGGAGAGAACTATGGCTACACCTTC	CASSQEQGENYGYTF
.	TRBV27	TRBJ1-5	TRBD1	TGTGCCAGCAGTTTAAGCCCGCAGGGGGCTCAGCCCCAGCATTTT	CASSLSPQGAQPQHF
.	TRBV7-9	TRBJ2-1	.	TGTGCCAGCAGCCAGAGAAATGAGCAGTTCTTC	CASSQRNEQFF
.	TRBV9	TRBJ2-3	.	TGTGCCAGCAGCGTAGCTTTTGGGGGAGATACGCAGTATTTT	CASSVAFGGDTQYF
.	TRBV9	TRBJ2-1	.	TGTGCCAGCAGCCCCAACCGTGGCTCCTACAATGAGCAGTTCTTC	CASSPNRGSYNEQFF
.	TRBV7-2	TRBJ1-5	.	TGTGCCAGCAGCCAACAAGGGAGCAGCAATCAGCCCCAGCATTTT	CASSQQGSSNQPQHF
.	TRBV29-1	TRBJ1-2	.	TGCAGCGTATCCCCTCAGTCAGGGCTTGGCTACACCTTC	CSVSPQSGLGYTF
.	TRBV29-1	TRBJ2-7	.	TGCAGCGTTGGAACAGTCGAACCCTACGAGCAGTACTTC	CSVGTVEPYEQYF
.	TRBV28	TRBJ2-5	.	TGTGCCAGCACTCAACGTCCCAGGACCCAAGAGACCCAGTACTTC	CASTQRPRTQETQYF
.	TRBV6-1	TRBJ1-2	TRBD1	TGTGCCAGCAGTGAAGAGAGGACAGGGGCCTATGGCTACACCTTC	CASSEERTGAYGYTF